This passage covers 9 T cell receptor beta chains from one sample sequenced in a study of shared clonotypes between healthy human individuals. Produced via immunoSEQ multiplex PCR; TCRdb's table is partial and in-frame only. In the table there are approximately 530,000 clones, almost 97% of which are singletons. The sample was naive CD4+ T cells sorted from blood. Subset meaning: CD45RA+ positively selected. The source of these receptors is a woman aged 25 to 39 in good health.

In DNA, the CDR3 is TGTGCCAGCAGCCTAAGACAGGGTACGGATCGCAATGAGCAGTTCTTC. The encoded protein is CASSLRQGTDRNEQFF. V is TRBV7-9 and J is TRBJ2-1; 7 nucleotides agree with TRBD1. After removal of 5 bases from V and 6 bases from J, the junction contained 13 bases not matched to a gene. Germline V gene sequence: CDR1 SEHNR, CDR2 FQNEAQ (reference sequence). The CDR3 runs 16 residues.

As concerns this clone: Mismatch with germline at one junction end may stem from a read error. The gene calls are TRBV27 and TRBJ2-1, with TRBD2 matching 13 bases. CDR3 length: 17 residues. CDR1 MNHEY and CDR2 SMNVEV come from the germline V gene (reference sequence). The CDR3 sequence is CTSRPSDWTSGSVEQFF. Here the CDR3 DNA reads TGTACCAGCCGTCCTAGTGACTGGACTAGCGGGAGTGTTGAGCAGTTCTTC.

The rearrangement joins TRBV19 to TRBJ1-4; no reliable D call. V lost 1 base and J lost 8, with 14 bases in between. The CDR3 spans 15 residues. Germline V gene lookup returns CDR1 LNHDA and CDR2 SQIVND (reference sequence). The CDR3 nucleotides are TGTGCCAGTAGTATAGGTCACCGGGAGGGAGAAAAACTGTTTTTT. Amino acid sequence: CASSIGHREGEKLFF.

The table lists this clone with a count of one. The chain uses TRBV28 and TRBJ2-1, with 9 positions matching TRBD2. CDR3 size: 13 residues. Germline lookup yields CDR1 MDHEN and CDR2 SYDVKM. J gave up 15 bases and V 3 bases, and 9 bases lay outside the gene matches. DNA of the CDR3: TGTGCCAGCAGTTTTGCGCGGGGGGGGAGCCGGTTCTTC. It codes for CASSFARGGSRFF. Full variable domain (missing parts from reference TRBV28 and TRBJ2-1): DVKVTQSSRYLVKRTGEKVFLECVQDMDHENMFWYRQDPGLGLRLIYFSYDVKMKEKGDIPEGYSVSREKKERFSLILESASTNQTSMYLCASSFARGGSRFFGPGTRLTVL.

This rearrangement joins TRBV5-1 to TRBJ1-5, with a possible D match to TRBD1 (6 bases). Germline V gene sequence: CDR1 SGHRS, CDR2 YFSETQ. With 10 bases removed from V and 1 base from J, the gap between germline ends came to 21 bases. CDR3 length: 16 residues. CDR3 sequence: CAPDASEGVSNQPQHF. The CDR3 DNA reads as TGCGCCCCAGACGCCTCAGAGGGGGTAAGCAATCAGCCCCAGCATTTT.

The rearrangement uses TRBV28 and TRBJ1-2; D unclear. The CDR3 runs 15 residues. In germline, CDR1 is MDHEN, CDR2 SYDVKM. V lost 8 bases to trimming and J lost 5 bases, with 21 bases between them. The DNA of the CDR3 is TGTGCCAGCTCTACAAAAAAGGTCCGGCCTTATGGCTACACCTTC. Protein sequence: CASSTKKVRPYGYTF.

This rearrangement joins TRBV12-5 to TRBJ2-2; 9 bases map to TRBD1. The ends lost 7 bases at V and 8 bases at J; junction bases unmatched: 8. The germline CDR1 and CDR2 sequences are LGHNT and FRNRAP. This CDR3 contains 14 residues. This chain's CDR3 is CASAKQGAEGELFF. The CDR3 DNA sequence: TGTGCTAGTGCCAAACAGGGGGCTGAAGGGGAGCTGTTTTTT. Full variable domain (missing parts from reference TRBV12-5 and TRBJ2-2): DARVTQTPRHKVTEMGQEVTMRCQPILGHNTVFWYRQTMMQGLELLAYFRNRAPLDDSGMPKDRFSAEMPDATLATLKIQPSEPRDSAVYFCASAKQGAEGELFFGEGSRLTVL.

The CDR3 reads CASNPNHSGANVLTF. In nucleotides, the CDR3 is TGTGCCAGCAATCCCAACCACTCTGGGGCCAACGTCCTGACTTTC. The rearrangement links TRBV6-1 to TRBJ2-6; D is unclear. Germline CDR1 MNHNS, CDR2 SASEGT. The CDR3 spans 15 residues. Trimming shortened V by 7 bases and J by 0 bases, and 10 bases separated the two germline ends.

The CDR3 loop is CASSPHLQGAPSSYEQYF. DNA of the CDR3: TGCGCCAGCAGCCCACACCTCCAGGGGGCTCCCAGCTCCTACGAGCAGTACTTC. V usage is TRBV4-1 and J usage is TRBJ2-5, with 8 positions matching TRBD1. The J call may be wrong; the DNA end is better matched by TRBJ2-7. The CDR3 has 18 residues. In germline, CDR1 is MGHRA, CDR2 YSYEKL.